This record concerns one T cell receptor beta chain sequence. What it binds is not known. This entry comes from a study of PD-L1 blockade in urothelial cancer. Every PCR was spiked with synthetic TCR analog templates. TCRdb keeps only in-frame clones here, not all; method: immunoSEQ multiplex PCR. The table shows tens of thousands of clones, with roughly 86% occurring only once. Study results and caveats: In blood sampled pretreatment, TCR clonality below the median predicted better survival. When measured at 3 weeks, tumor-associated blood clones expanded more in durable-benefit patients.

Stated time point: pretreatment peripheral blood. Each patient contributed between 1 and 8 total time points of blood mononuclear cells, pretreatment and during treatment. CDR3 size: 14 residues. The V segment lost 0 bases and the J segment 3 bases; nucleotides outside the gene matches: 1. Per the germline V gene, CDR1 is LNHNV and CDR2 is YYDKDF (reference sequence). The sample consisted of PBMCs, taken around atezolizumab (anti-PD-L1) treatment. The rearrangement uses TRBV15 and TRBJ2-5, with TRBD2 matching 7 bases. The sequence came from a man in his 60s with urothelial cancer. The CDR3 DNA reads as TGTGCCACCAGCAGAGATCGGGGGGAAGAGACCCAGTACTTC. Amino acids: CATSRDRGEETQYF.